Reported below is one T cell receptor (beta chain). The antigen remains undetermined. The data derive from a study of T cells in Graves' hyperthyroidism and ophthalmopathy. TCR beta CDR3 regions were amplified from RNA transcripts. HTBI primers were the set used in a first-round RT-PCR of the TCR CDR3. Using its own MiXCR run on the multiplex PCR reads, TCRdb lists one record per CDR3 protein. The sample holds hundreds of thousands of distinct CDR3 sequences, around 15% seen once. Uncontrolled infection, other autoimmune disease, pregnancy or lactation excluded patients. General observations from the study: Expanded thyroid clonotypes (above 0.001) were mostly also found in blood.

The specimen was blood. The receptor was derived from a woman aged 55-69 years with Graves' ophthalmopathy.

In DNA form, the CDR3 reads TGTGCCAGCAGCACCCTCTTATCCGGACAGGGAGATAATTCACCCCTCCACTTT. Its protein product is CASSTLLSGQGDNSPLHF. The V call is TRBV5-5, the J call TRBJ1-6; 8 bases are a match to TRBD1. This CDR3 is built from 18 residues. Germline-derived CDR1 and CDR2 are SGHKS and YYEKEE (reference sequence). The J segment lost 5 bases and the V segment lost 4 bases, leaving 14 bases of the junction unmatched.